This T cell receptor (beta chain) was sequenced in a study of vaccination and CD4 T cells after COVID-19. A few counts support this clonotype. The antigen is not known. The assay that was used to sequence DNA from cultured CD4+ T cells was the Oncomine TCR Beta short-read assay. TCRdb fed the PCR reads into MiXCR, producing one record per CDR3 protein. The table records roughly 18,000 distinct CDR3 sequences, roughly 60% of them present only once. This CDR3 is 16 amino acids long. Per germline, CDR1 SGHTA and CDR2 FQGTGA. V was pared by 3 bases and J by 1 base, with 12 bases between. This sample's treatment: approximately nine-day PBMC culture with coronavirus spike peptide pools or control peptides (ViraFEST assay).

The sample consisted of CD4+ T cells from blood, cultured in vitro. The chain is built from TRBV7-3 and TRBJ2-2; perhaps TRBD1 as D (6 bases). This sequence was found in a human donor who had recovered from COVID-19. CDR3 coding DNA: TGTGCCAGCAGCTTCGGGACACCTATGAACACCGGGGAGCTGTTTTTT. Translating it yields CASSFGTPMNTGELFF.